This T cell receptor (beta chain) was sequenced during a study of STAT5B mutations in CD4+ large granular lymphocyte leukemia. Per the germline V gene, CDR1 is SGHTA and CDR2 is FQGTGA. The CDR3 covers 15 residues. V trimming: 5 bases; J trimming: 4 bases; junction bases outside the gene matches: 7. The data were produced by immunoSEQ multiplex PCR, yet TCRdb's version contains in-frame clones alone and is incomplete. The sample includes tens of thousands of clones, roughly 72% of them seen just once. The clonotype comes from a human donor in good health. Sequenced sample: CD4+ T cells from blood buffy coats. This chain connects TRBV7-3 to TRBJ1-1; 10 bases map to TRBD1. CDR3 region: CASSRLGQGVTEAFF. For the CDR3, the DNA is TGTGCCAGCAGCCGACTTGGACAGGGGGTCACTGAAGCTTTCTTT. Full variable domain (missing parts from reference TRBV7-3 and TRBJ1-1): GAGVSQTPSNKVTEKGKYVELRCDPISGHTALYWYRQSLGQGPEFLIYFQGTGAADDSGLPNDRFFAVRPEGSVSTLKIQRTERGDSAVYLCASSRLGQGVTEAFFGQGTRLTVV.